This passage covers 4 T cell receptor beta chains from one sample sequenced in a study of blood T cell repertoires in COVID-19. Sequenced by immunoSEQ multiplex PCR; TCRdb stores in-frame clones only, minus some. This table has some 140,000 clones, around 85% appearing once. The sample taken for sequencing was peripheral blood. These receptors came from a man aged 60-69 years with COVID-19, enrolled during active disease.

The chain carries TRBV2 and TRBJ1-2; 7 bases fit TRBD1. The CDR3 spans 15 residues. The trim removed 1 base at V and 8 bases at J, leaving 10 bases unmatched. Looked up from germline, CDR1 is SNHLY and CDR2 is FYNNEI. CDR3 amino acids: CASSEGQGGFWGYTF. The DNA of the CDR3 is TGTGCCAGCAGTGAAGGACAGGGCGGTTTTTGGGGCTACACCTTC. The full variable domain, rest sourced from reference TRBV2 and TRBJ1-2, is EPEVTQTPSHQVTQMGQEVILRCVPISNHLYFYWYRQILGQKVEFLVSFYNNEISEKSEIFDDQFSVERPDGSNFTLKIRSTKLEDSAMYFCASSEGQGGFWGYTFGSGTRLTVV.

Here the CDR3 DNA reads TGTGCCACCAGTACCGGGACAGGGGCCAGTGAGCAGTACTTC. It encodes CATSTGTGASEQYF. The chain combines TRBV24-1 with TRBJ2-7; the match to TRBD1 covers 10 bases. Trimming cost V 6 bases and J 7 bases; bases outside gene matches: 8. The CDR3 is 14 amino acids. Germline V gene sequence: CDR1 KGHDR, CDR2 SFDVKD.

This clone was counted a single time. The chain employs TRBV7-2 and TRBJ2-7; tentative D call: TRBD1 (5 bases). Deletions cut 1 base from V and 1 base from J, with 8 bases between. This CDR3 contains 14 residues. Germline loops: CDR1 SGHTA, CDR2 FQGNSA. This CDR3 reads CASSLGPGSYEQYF. In nucleotides, the CDR3 is TGTGCCAGCAGCTTAGGCCCAGGGTCCTACGAGCAGTACTTC.

The rearrangement joins TRBV6-5 to TRBJ1-5; maybe TRBD1 (6 bases). V was clipped by 7 bases and J by 2 bases, with 12 bases between them. Germline V lookup: CDR1 MNHEY, CDR2 SVGAGI. This CDR3 is built from 14 residues. CDR3 amino acids: CASNVAGGNQPQHF. DNA of the CDR3: TGTGCCAGCAACGTAGCAGGGGGCAATCAGCCCCAGCATTTT.